This T cell receptor (beta chain) came from a study of post-analysis software for immune sequencing data. General study findings and limits: F measure grouped same-batch samples tightly together. Patients used about five TRBV segments, including TRBV5-6, TRBV5-1 and TRBV20-1, more often than controls. For normalized Chao1 diversity, multiple sclerosis patients scored significantly lower than controls did.

As for this clonotype: Its antigen is undetermined. One base away lies a much larger clone, so this may be a sequencing read error.

Incorporated into the TCR beta cDNA libraries were unique molecular identifiers, which served to reduce PCR and sequencing biases. From the PCR reads, TCRdb called clonotypes with MiXCR, one entry per CDR3 protein. In the table there are around 500,000 distinct CDR3 sequences, approximately 34% of which are singletons. The V gene's germline CDR1 is MNHEY and CDR2 SMNVEV (reference sequence). Trimming left V 5 bases short and J 5 bases short, with 30 bases between. The CDR3 length is 19 residues. This clonotype originated in a girl younger than 18 with multiple sclerosis. Sequencing used blood. The chain is built from TRBV27 and TRBJ2-5, with D perhaps matching TRBD1 (6 bases). The CDR3 region has the DNA TGTGCCAGCAGTAAAAAACTACAGACAGGCAAGGGGATGGGGGAGACCCAGTACTTC. It codes for CASSKKLQTGKGMGETQYF.